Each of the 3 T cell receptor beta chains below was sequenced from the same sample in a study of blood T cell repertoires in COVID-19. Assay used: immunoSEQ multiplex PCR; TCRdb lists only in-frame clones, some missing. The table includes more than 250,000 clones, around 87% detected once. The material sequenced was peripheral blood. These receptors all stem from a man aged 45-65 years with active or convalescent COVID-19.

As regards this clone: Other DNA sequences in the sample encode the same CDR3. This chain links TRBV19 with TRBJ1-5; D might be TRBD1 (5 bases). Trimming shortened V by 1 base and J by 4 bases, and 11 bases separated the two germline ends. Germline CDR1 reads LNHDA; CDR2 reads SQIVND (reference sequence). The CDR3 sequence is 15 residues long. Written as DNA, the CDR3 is TGTGCCAGTAGTATAGTGGGCAGGGAAAATCAGCCCCAGCATTTT. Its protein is CASSIVGRENQPQHF.

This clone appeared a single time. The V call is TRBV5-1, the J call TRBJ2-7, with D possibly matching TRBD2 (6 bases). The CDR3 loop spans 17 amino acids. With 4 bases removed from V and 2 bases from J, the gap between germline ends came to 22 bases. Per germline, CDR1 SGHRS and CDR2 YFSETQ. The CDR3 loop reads CASSPWDSQSSTYEQYF. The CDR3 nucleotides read TGCGCCAGCAGCCCGTGGGACTCCCAGAGTAGTACCTACGAGCAGTACTTC.

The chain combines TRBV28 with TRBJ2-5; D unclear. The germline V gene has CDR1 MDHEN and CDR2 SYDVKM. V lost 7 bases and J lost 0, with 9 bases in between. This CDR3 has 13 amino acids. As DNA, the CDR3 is TGTGCCAGCACCCTTTTGTACCAAGAGACCCAGTACTTC. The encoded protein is CASTLLYQETQYF.